This entry lists 28 T cell receptor beta chains sequenced from one sample in a study of T cells in Graves' hyperthyroidism and ophthalmopathy. RNA transcripts yielded amplified TCR beta CDR3 regions. A set of HTBI primers served as the primers for a first-round RT-PCR of the TCR CDR3. TCRdb re-called the multiplex PCR reads with MiXCR, one entry per CDR3 protein. The sample holds about 420,000 distinct CDR3 sequences, approximately 14% seen once. The sequenced sample consisted of blood. These receptors all come from a woman younger than 35 with Graves' hyperthyroidism.

This rearrangement joins TRBV27 to TRBJ1-5; D is unclear. The CDR3 length is 12 residues. V lost 8 bases and J 2 bases, leaving 7 bases between the germline ends. Germline V gene lookup returns CDR1 MNHEY and CDR2 SMNVEV (reference sequence). CDR3 sequence (DNA): TGTGCCAGCGGCTCAGGCAATCAGCCCCAGCATTTT. Translating gives CASGSGNQPQHF.

This clonotype was found a few times. This chain links TRBV19 with TRBJ2-7; 7 bases are shared with TRBD2. Trimming took 5 bases from V and 6 from J; bases not matched to a gene: 16. The CDR3 sequence is 16 residues long. Per the germline V gene, CDR1 is LNHDA and CDR2 is SQIVND (reference sequence). This CDR3 reads CASSDVGGVRLGEQYF. The CDR3 DNA follows: TGTGCCAGTAGTGACGTGGGGGGGGTCAGGCTTGGCGAGCAGTACTTC.

This clonotype was picked up many times. This chain uses TRBV28 with TRBJ1-5; 7 positions agree with TRBD1. The germline CDR1 and CDR2 sequences are MDHEN and SYDVKM. V was pared by 6 bases and J by 6 bases, with 11 bases of the junction left unmatched. This CDR3 has 15 amino acids. The CDR3 DNA reads TGTGCCAGCAGCACACAGGGGTTCGGAGCTCAGCCCCAGCATTTT. This gives the protein CASSTQGFGAQPQHF.

Many counts were recorded for this clonotype. This chain links TRBV7-8 with TRBJ2-3; 9 bases are shared with TRBD2. Per germline, CDR1 SGHVS and CDR2 FQNEAQ. This CDR3 comprises 15 residues. The V gene end was trimmed by 5 bases and the J gene end by 2 bases; junction bases not matched to a gene: 5. DNA of the CDR3: TGTGCCAGCAGCGGGGGACTAGCTACCACAGATACGCAGTATTTT. This gives the protein CASSGGLATTDTQYF.

This clonotype was observed at least ten times. The chain links TRBV6-1 to TRBJ1-5; D call uncertain. Germline CDR1 and CDR2: MNHNS and SASEGT. This CDR3 has 14 residues. V was trimmed by 5 bases and J by 0 bases, leaving 8 bases between them. The CDR3 bases are TGTGCCAGCAGTCGGGCCTATAGCAATCAGCCCCAGCATTTT. As protein: CASSRAYSNQPQHF.

This clonotype was found many times. V usage is TRBV30 and J usage is TRBJ2-4, with D possibly being TRBD1 or TRBD2 (5 bases each). The V end was cut by 5 bases, the J end by 1 base, with 18 bases between. Germline V CDR1 and CDR2: GTSNPN, SVGIG (reference sequence). The CDR3 extends over 16 amino acids. The CDR3 protein is CAWEPGTSRAKNIQYF. Written as DNA, the CDR3 is TGTGCCTGGGAGCCCGGGACCTCAAGGGCCAAAAACATTCAGTACTTC.

This clonotype has ten or more counts. The rearrangement links TRBV6-1 to TRBJ1-2; D is unresolved. V was cut by 0 bases and J by 10 bases, with 12 bases left in between. Germline-derived CDR1 and CDR2 are MNHNS and SASEGT. CDR3 length: 13 residues. The CDR3 DNA sequence: TGTGCCAGCAGTGAAGCGCGAGGTTGGGCCTACACCTTC. This encodes CASSEARGWAYTF.

Details on this clonotype: This sequence may be a read error, since a much larger clone differs from it by one base. This chain connects TRBV29-1 to TRBJ1-5, with no clear D. V was clipped by 6 bases and J by 9 bases, with 21 bases between them. This CDR3 is built from 14 residues. Germline CDR1 is SQVTM and CDR2 is ANQGSEA. The CDR3 here is CSVPTSPANTPQHF. As DNA, the CDR3 is TGCAGCGTCCCGACCTCCCCGGCAAATACGCCCCAGCATTTT.

The chain recombines TRBV28 with TRBJ1-2, with D unclear. V was cut by 3 bases and J by 7 bases, with 6 bases left in between. Germline CDR1 reads MDHEN; CDR2 reads SYDVKM. The CDR3 contains 11 residues. The CDR3 sequence: CASSFGPGYTF. CDR3 coding DNA: TGTGCCAGCAGTTTCGGGCCTGGCTACACCTTC.

This clonotype was seen only a few times. The chain carries TRBV19 and TRBJ2-7, with 10 bases that match TRBD1. V was clipped by 5 bases and J by 5 bases; unmatched bases: 9. CDR3 length equals 15 residues. The germline V gene has CDR1 LNHDA and CDR2 SQIVND (reference sequence). This CDR3 reads CASSPRDRGDHEQYF. The CDR3 DNA reads as TGTGCCAGTAGTCCCCGGGACAGGGGCGATCACGAGCAGTACTTC. The complete variable domain, with remaining parts taken from reference TRBV19 and TRBJ2-7, reads DGGITQSPKYLFRKEGQNVTLSCEQNLNHDAMYWYRQDPGQGLRLIYYSQIVNDFQKGDIAEGYSVSREKKESFPLTVTSAQKNPTAFYLCASSPRDRGDHEQYFGPGTRLTVT.

This clonotype has more than one count but fewer than ten. V and J are TRBV14 and TRBJ1-2; TRBD1 agrees at 9 bases. The CDR3 runs 15 residues. V lost 4 bases, J lost 8 bases, and 11 bases stayed unmatched. Germline loops: CDR1 SGHDN, CDR2 FVKESK. CDR3 in DNA: TGTGCCAGCAGCCTGGGTGGACAGGGGATCGGAGGCTACACCTTC. Translation: CASSLGGQGIGGYTF.

This clonotype was counted at least ten times. V gene TRBV20-1 combines with J gene TRBJ2-3; 14 bases are shared with TRBD2. Germline CDR1 DFQATT, CDR2 SNEGSKA (reference sequence). The CDR3 has 16 amino acids. CDR3 sequence: CSLAETSGGAPDTQYF. The CDR3 DNA reads as TGCAGCCTAGCGGAGACTAGCGGGGGGGCCCCAGATACGCAGTATTTT.

In this sample, this clonotype turned up many times. The V call is TRBV3-1, the J call TRBJ1-4; 8 bases line up with TRBD1. The CDR3 covers 17 residues. The germline CDR1 and CDR2 sequences are LGHDT and YNNKEL (reference sequence). V gave up 4 bases and J gave up 6 bases; unmatched junction bases: 13. The CDR3 protein is CASSPIRATGEDEKLFF. The CDR3 DNA is TGTGCCAGCAGCCCGATAAGGGCGACAGGGGAGGATGAAAAACTGTTTTTT.

This clonotype was recorded many times. V is TRBV20-1 and J is TRBJ2-1; D might be TRBD2 (5 bases). The CDR3 contains 18 residues. Germline CDR1 is DFQATT and CDR2 is SNEGSKA (reference sequence). Trimming cost V 4 bases and J 3 bases, with 25 bases left between them. The CDR3 protein is CSAIKGLGTGIVYNEQFF. The CDR3 DNA sequence: TGCAGTGCTATAAAGGGTCTGGGTACGGGGATCGTCTACAATGAGCAGTTCTTC.

This clonotype was picked up many times. J is TRBJ1-1 and V is TRBV5-6; weak D call: TRBD1 (6 bases). Trimming removed 5 bases from V and 1 base from J, with 15 bases in between. Germline-derived CDR1 and CDR2 are SGHDT and YYEEEE. There are 15 residues in the CDR3. CDR3 in DNA: TGTGCCAGCAGTTTTACAGGGTCCCCGAACACTGAAGCTTTCTTT. It encodes CASSFTGSPNTEAFF.

V is TRBV29-1 and J is TRBJ2-7, with 8 bases fitting TRBD1. CDR1 is SQVTM, CDR2 ANQGSEA, per germline. The CDR3 contains 14 residues. V shed 0 bases and J 5 bases; nucleotides not matched to a gene: 6. CDR3 bases: TGCAGCGTTGAAGACGGTCAGGGGGCCGACGAGCAGTACTTC. It yields the protein CSVEDGQGADEQYF.

At least ten counts were recorded for this clonotype. The V gene is TRBV20-1, the J gene TRBJ2-7; 10 nucleotides agree with TRBD2. The CDR3 totals 20 residues. V was pared by 0 bases and J by 3 bases, with 20 bases of the junction left unmatched. CDR1 is DFQATT, CDR2 SNEGSKA, per germline (reference sequence). In DNA form, the CDR3 reads TGCAGTGCTAGAGATAGAAGTGGTGGAAGCGGGAGGGGCGTATTCTACGAGCAGTACTTC. Amino acids: CSARDRSGGSGRGVFYEQYF.

At least ten counts were recorded for this clonotype. The chain has TRBV7-8 and TRBJ1-5; no definite D call. Germline V gene sequence: CDR1 SGHVS, CDR2 FQNEAQ. Trimming stripped 2 bases from V and 6 bases from J, with 5 bases between. This CDR3 region has 12 residues. In nucleotides, the CDR3 is TGTGCCAGCAGCTTATGGGGTCAGCCCCAGCATTTT. Residues: CASSLWGQPQHF.

This clonotype was detected ten times or more. V usage is TRBV5-1 and J usage is TRBJ2-3; 14 nucleotides line up with TRBD2. Germline V gives CDR1 SGHRS, CDR2 YFSETQ. After removal of 0 bases from V and 0 bases from J, the junction contained 3 bases not matched to a gene. The CDR3 is 18 residues long. CDR3 protein: CASSLEGLAGASTDTQYF. CDR3 nucleotides: TGCGCCAGCAGCTTGGAGGGACTAGCGGGGGCTAGCACAGATACGCAGTATTTT.

This clonotype occurred many times. The chain recombines TRBV20-1 with TRBJ2-7; D tentatively reads TRBD1 or TRBD2 (6 bases each). The CDR3 is made up of 14 amino acids. Deletions cut 7 bases from V and 7 bases from J, with 23 bases between. Germline V gene data show CDR1 as DFQATT and CDR2 as SNEGSKA (reference sequence). This CDR3 is CSVNHGWGAREQYF. The CDR3 region has the DNA TGCAGTGTTAACCACGGGTGGGGGGCGAGGGAGCAGTACTTC.

This clonotype came up a few times. This chain connects TRBV4-1 to TRBJ2-7, with 11 nucleotides matching TRBD2. Trimming at V came to 5 bases and at J to 4 bases, leaving 10 bases not matched to a gene. The length of the CDR3 is 16 residues. CDR1 and CDR2 (germline): MGHRA, YSYEKL. Here the CDR3 DNA reads TGCGCCAGCAGCGTAGGGCTAGCGGGAGGATCTTACGAGCAGTACTTC. As protein: CASSVGLAGGSYEQYF.

This clonotype came up a few times. CDR3 coding DNA: TGTGCCAGCAGCTTAGGGCCGCCAGGGCCACAGGAAGAGACCCAGTACTTC. Its protein is CASSLGPPGPQEETQYF. V gene TRBV7-3 combines with J gene TRBJ2-5; D is perhaps TRBD1 (5 bases). This CDR3 contains 17 residues. Germline V gives CDR1 SGHTA, CDR2 FQGTGA. V was shortened by 2 bases and J by 3 bases, with 19 bases between the two germline ends.

This clonotype was seen many times. The chain uses TRBV5-6 and TRBJ2-3; 10 bases line up with TRBD1. The CDR3 loop spans 16 amino acids. The V gene end was trimmed by 3 bases and the J gene end by 5 bases; junction bases not matched to a gene: 9. Germline V lookup: CDR1 SGHDT, CDR2 YYEEEE. The CDR3 region has the DNA TGTGCCAGCAGCTCAATGACAGGGGGCCGTGGAGATACGCAGTATTTT. Its translation is CASSSMTGGRGDTQYF.

This clonotype showed up many times. The rearrangement links TRBV11-2 to TRBJ2-7; D remains ambiguous. Per the germline V gene, CDR1 is SGHAT and CDR2 is FQNNGV. The CDR3 is made up of 14 amino acids. V lost 1 base, J lost 0 bases, and 7 bases lay in between. The CDR3 reads CASSLVRDSYEQYF. In DNA, the CDR3 is TGTGCCAGCAGCTTAGTTCGTGACTCCTACGAGCAGTACTTC.

This clonotype was counted ten times or more. J is TRBJ2-3 and V is TRBV27; TRBD1 matches 11 bases. The CDR3 sequence is 14 residues long. CDR1 is MNHEY and CDR2 is SMNVEV in the germline V gene (reference sequence). The ends lost 6 bases at V and 5 bases at J; junction bases unmatched: 4. Here the CDR3 DNA reads TGTGCCAGCAGGAGGGACAGGGGGTTAGATACGCAGTATTTT. Encoded protein: CASRRDRGLDTQYF.

There are many counts of this clonotype. In DNA form, the CDR3 reads TGTGCCAGCAGTCCGTTGGGGCCCAATGAGCAGTTCTTC. Its translation: CASSPLGPNEQFF. The rearrangement links TRBV27 to TRBJ2-1; D is possibly TRBD1 (5 bases). This CDR3 spans 13 amino acids. V shed 5 bases and J shed 6 bases, with 11 bases lying between them. CDR1 MNHEY and CDR2 SMNVEV come from the germline V gene (reference sequence).

This clonotype was counted between two and nine times. The chain has TRBV7-9 and TRBJ2-7; no reliable D call. The CDR3 sequence is 15 residues long. Trimming cost V 3 bases and J 9 bases, with 21 bases left between them. Germline V lookup: CDR1 SEHNR, CDR2 FQNEAQ (reference sequence). CDR3 protein: CASSFGRNSYEGQYF. CDR3 DNA sequence: TGTGCCAGCAGCTTCGGCCGGAACAGCTACGAAGGGCAGTACTTC.

The rearrangement uses TRBV10-1 and TRBJ2-3; D gene ambiguous. Germline CDR1 reads WNHNN; CDR2 reads SYGVQD (reference sequence). The CDR3 totals 13 residues. The germline V and J ends were trimmed by 3 bases and 2 bases, with 6 bases remaining between them. CDR3 in DNA: TGCGCCAGCAGTGATTCAGACACAGATACGCAGTATTTT. Residues: CASSDSDTDTQYF.